These T cell receptor beta chains were read from a single sample in a study of T cell repertoires in cytomegalovirus infection. No antigen has been assigned to these receptors. TCRdb fed the reads into MiXCR, producing one record per CDR3 protein. The sample has under 150,000 distinct CDR3 sequences, 30% seen once; the top ten hold 41%. Sample: CD8+ T cells from cultured PBMCs, taken from culture after CMV antigen stimulation. Receptors originate from a human donor in good health (CMV status not recorded). Some clones in this sample may be carry-over from other donors' samples. Each CDR3 is given with its conserved first and last residue. Fields, in order: clone size, V gene, J gene, D gene, CDR3 DNA, CDR3 protein. The D gene is left open where the match is weak. Clone size is stated in some rows and not others, as once, few, many or a class when expanded.

>few|TRBV12-3/TRBV12-4|TRBJ1-1|NA
TGTGCCAGCAGTCCCGTGAGTACAGCAGAAGCTTTCTTT
CASSPVSTAEAFF
>once|TRBV6-1|TRBJ2-3|TRBD2
TGTGCCAGCAGTGAAAGCTTGCGGGGGAGCACAGATACGCAGTATTTT
CASSESLRGSTDTQYF
>NA|TRBV7-2|TRBJ1-5|NA
TGTGCCAGCAGCTTAGGGGGGTACGGGAGCAATCAGCCCCGGCATTTT
CASSLGGYGSNQPRHF
>NA|TRBV6-1|TRBJ2-7|NA
TGTGCCAGCAGTGAAGTGGTAACAAGCTCCTACGAGCAGTACTTC
CASSEVVTSSYEQYF
>many|TRBV5-6|TRBJ2-7|TRBD1
TGTGCCAGCAGCGGCGTGGGACAGGGAACCTACGAGCAGTACTTC
CASSGVGQGTYEQYF
>few|TRBV12-3/TRBV12-4|TRBJ1-1|TRBD1
TGTGCCAGCAGTTTCACGTATGGGGACAGGGCGCCATTTTTCGTTTCGGCTGAAGCTTTCTTT
CASSFTYGDRAPFFVSAEAFF
>NA|TRBV6-6|TRBJ2-7|TRBD2
TGTGCCAGCAGTTACTCTCCCGCCCCGGGAGGAGACGAGCAGTACTTC
CASSYSPAPGGDEQYF
>many|TRBV7-2|TRBJ2-1|TRBD2
TGTGCCAGCAGCTTTAGCGGGGGGTACCGCTACAATGAGCAGTTCTTC
CASSFSGGYRYNEQFF
>NA|TRBV6-1|TRBJ2-1|TRBD1
TGTGCCAGCGGGGGACAGGGTGCCCCAGAGGGGGAGTTCTTC
CASGGQGAPEGEFF
>many|TRBV6-6|TRBJ1-5|NA
TGTGCCAGCAACCTTGTTTTGAGGGAGCCCCAGCATTTT
CASNLVLREPQHF
>NA|TRBV7-2|TRBJ2-1|NA
TGTGCCAGCAGCTTGCAGGGTCCGAGGAATGAGCAGTTCTTC
CASSLQGPRNEQFF
>NA|TRBV7-9|TRBJ2-7|NA
TGTGCCAGCAGCTTAACCAATACAGGGCCGGAGGCCTACGAGCAGTACTTC
CASSLTNTGPEAYEQYF
>NA|TRBV5-6|TRBJ1-5|NA
TGTGCCAGCAGCTTGGGGGAGATTGCCGGCGATCAGCCCCAGCATTTT
CASSLGEIAGDQPQHF
>NA|TRBV9|TRBJ2-3|TRBD1
TGTGCCAGCACCTACGGGACAGCTAGCACAGATACGCAGTATTTT
CASTYGTASTDTQYF
>NA|TRBV2|TRBJ2-1|NA
TGTGCCAGCAGTGAAGCCGACAGCCATGAGCAGTTCTTC
CASSEADSHEQFF
>many|TRBV11-2|TRBJ2-5|NA
TGTGCCAGCAGCTTATTCAGAAAAGAGACCCAGTACTTC
CASSLFRKETQYF
>few|TRBV19|TRBJ2-7|NA
TGTGCCAGTAGTACGTACAGGAGCGAGCAGTACTTC
CASSTYRSEQYF
>NA|TRBV10-3|TRBJ1-1|NA
TGTGCCATCAGTCTTACAGGCACTAACACTGAAGCTTTCTTT
CAISLTGTNTEAFF
>few|TRBV7-9|TRBJ1-6|NA
TGTGCCAGCAGCCCACAGGGTCCTAATTCACCCCTCCACTTT
CASSPQGPNSPLHF
>NA|TRBV6-2/TRBV6-3|TRBJ2-1|TRBD1
TGTGCCAGCAGTTACTCCGGGACAGGGGGATACAATGAGCAGTTCTTC
CASSYSGTGGYNEQFF
>NA|TRBV28|TRBJ1-1|TRBD1
TGTGCCAGCGCTCCAGGGGGGGGGAACACTGAAGCTTTCTTT
CASAPGGGNTEAFF
>few|TRBV4-1|TRBJ1-4|NA
TGCGCCAGCAGCCAGTCAGATGCGCGGGTCCCTAATGAAAAACTGTTTTTT
CASSQSDARVPNEKLFF
>many|TRBV7-9|TRBJ1-2|TRBD1
TGTGCCAGCAGGCCCGAGGGGGCGCATGGCTACACCTTC
CASRPEGAHGYTF
>few|TRBV4-3|TRBJ1-3|NA
TGCGCCAGCAGCCAATTGTCGGGAAACACCATATATTTT
CASSQLSGNTIYF
>NA|TRBV6-6|TRBJ2-3|NA
TGTGCCACCGATAACGGGGGAAGCACAGATACGCAGTATTTT
CATDNGGSTDTQYF